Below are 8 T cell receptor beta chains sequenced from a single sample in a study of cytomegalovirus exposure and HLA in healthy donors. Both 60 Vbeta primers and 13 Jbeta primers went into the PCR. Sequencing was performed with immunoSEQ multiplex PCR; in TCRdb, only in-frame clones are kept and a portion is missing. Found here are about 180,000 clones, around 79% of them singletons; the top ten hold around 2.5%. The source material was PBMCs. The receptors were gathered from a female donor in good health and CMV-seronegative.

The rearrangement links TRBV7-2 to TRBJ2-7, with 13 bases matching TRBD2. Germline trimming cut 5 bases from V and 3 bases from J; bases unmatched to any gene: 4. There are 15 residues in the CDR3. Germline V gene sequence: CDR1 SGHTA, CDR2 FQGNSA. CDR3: CASSLTSGGNYEQYF. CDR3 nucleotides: TGTGCCAGCAGCCTGACTAGCGGGGGGAACTACGAGCAGTACTTC.

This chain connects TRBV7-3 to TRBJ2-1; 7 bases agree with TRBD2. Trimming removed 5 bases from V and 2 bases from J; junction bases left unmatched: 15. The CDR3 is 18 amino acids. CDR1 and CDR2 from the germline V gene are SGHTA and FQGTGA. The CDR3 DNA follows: TGTGCCAGCAGCCCCCCGCTAGCGGTGTACTTCACCTACAATGAGCAGTTCTTC. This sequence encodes CASSPPLAVYFTYNEQFF.

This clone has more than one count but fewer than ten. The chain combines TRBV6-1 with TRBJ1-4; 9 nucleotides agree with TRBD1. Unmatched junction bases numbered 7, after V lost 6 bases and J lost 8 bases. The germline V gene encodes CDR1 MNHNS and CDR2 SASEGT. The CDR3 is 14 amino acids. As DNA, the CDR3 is TGTGCCAGCAGGACAGGGGGTCAAGGGGAAAAACTGTTTTTT. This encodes CASRTGGQGEKLFF.

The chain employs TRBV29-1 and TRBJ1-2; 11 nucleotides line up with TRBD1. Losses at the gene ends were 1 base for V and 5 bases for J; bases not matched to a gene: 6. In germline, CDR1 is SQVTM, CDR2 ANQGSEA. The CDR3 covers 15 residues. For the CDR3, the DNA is TGCAGCGTTGAAGCTGGACAGGGGGCGAAGTATGGCTACACCTTC. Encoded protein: CSVEAGQGAKYGYTF.

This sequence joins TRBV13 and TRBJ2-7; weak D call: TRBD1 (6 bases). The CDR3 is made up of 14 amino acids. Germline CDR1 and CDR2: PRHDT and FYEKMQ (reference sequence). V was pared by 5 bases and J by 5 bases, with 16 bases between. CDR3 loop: CASSLRQVRHEQYF. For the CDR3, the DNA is TGTGCCAGCAGCCTCCGACAGGTCCGACACGAGCAGTACTTC.

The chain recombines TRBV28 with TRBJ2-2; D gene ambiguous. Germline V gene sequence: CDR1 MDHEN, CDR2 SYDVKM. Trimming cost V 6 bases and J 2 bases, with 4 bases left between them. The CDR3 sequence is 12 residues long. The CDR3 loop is CASRYNTGELFF. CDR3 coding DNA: TGTGCCAGCAGATATAACACCGGGGAGCTGTTTTTT.

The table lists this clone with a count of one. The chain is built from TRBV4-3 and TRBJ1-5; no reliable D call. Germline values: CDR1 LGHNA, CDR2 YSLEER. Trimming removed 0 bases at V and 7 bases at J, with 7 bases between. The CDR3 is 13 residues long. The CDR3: CASSQETWQPQHF. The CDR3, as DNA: TGCGCCAGCAGCCAAGAGACTTGGCAGCCCCAGCATTTT.

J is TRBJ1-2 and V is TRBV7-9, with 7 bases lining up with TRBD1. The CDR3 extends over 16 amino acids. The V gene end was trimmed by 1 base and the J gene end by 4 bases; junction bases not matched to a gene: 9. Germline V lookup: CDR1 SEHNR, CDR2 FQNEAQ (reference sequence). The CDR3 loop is CASSLGTGIDLYGYTF. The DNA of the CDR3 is TGTGCCAGCAGCTTAGGGACAGGAATCGATCTCTATGGCTACACCTTC.